What follows are 16 T cell receptor beta chains derived from one specimen sequenced in a study of patients and donors after allogeneic stem cell transplantation. TCRdb re-called the RT-PCR reads through MiXCR, storing one row per CDR3 protein. Among about 40,000 distinct CDR3 sequences, roughly 30% were seen once, and the ten largest hold roughly 70%. The source material was blood, either unsorted or a sorted T cell fraction (not recorded which). These receptors originate from a human donor who was either an allogeneic HSCT recipient or a stem cell or donor lymphocyte infusion donor (not recorded which). It is not recorded whose cells these are; they may come from a transplant donor.

J is TRBJ2-5 and V is TRBV10-3, with D maybe TRBD1 (6 bases). Trimming removed 2 bases at V and 3 bases at J, with 10 bases between. The CDR3 sequence is 14 residues long. Germline V gene data show CDR1 as ENHRY and CDR2 as SYGVKD. CDR3 nucleotides: TGTGCCATCAGTGAGCGACGGACAGAAGAGACCCAGTACTTC. It is translated as CAISERRTEETQYF.

The chain combines TRBV5-1 with TRBJ2-3; D perhaps matches TRBD1 (6 bases). CDR3 size: 15 residues. Germline V gene data show CDR1 as SGHRS and CDR2 as YFSETQ. Trimming took off 7 bases at V and 5 bases at J, with 20 bases between the two ends. CDR3 in amino acids: CASFDRPRFGDTQYF. As DNA, the CDR3 is TGCGCCAGCTTCGACAGGCCGCGATTTGGAGATACGCAGTATTTT.

J is TRBJ2-7 and V is TRBV20-1; D gene uncertain. The CDR3 runs to 13 residues. Deletions cut 3 bases from V and 3 bases from J, with 12 bases between. Germline values: CDR1 DFQATT, CDR2 SNEGSKA (reference sequence). This CDR3 reads CSASTTPFYEQYF. The CDR3 DNA reads TGCAGTGCTAGTACAACTCCTTTCTACGAGCAGTACTTC.

This chain joins TRBV6-5 and TRBJ2-5, with 10 bases matching TRBD1. V dropped 8 bases and J dropped 6; count of bases not matched to a gene: 12. The CDR3 runs to 15 residues. Germline CDR1 and CDR2: MNHEY and SVGAGI. CDR3 protein: CASHSGTGVWKTQYF. The CDR3 nucleotides are TGTGCCAGCCACTCCGGGACAGGGGTATGGAAGACCCAGTACTTC.

V is TRBV12-3 or TRBV12-4 and J is TRBJ1-2; D call uncertain. CDR3 length: 12 residues. Trimming took 3 bases from V and 3 from J, leaving 5 bases between them. CDR3: CASSFGDYGYTF. CDR3 DNA: TGTGCCAGCAGTTTTGGGGACTATGGCTACACCTTC.

This clonotype was counted only a few times. This rearrangement joins TRBV29-1 to TRBJ1-2; TRBD1 aligns across 10 bases. The CDR3 is 13 residues long. Germline V gene sequence: CDR1 SQVTM, CDR2 ANQGSEA. Unmatched junction bases numbered 4, after V lost 7 bases and J lost 2 bases. The CDR3 DNA is TGCAGCGGGGGGACAGGGGCGAACTATGGCTACACCTTC. This gives the protein CSGGTGANYGYTF.

The chain has TRBV6-5 and TRBJ2-7, with D tentatively TRBD2 (6 bases). The CDR3 sequence is 15 residues long. Germline V gives CDR1 MNHEY, CDR2 SVGAGI. V gave up 1 base and J gave up 2 bases, with 12 bases separating them. The CDR3 DNA follows: TGTGCCAGCAGTTACTGGCAGGGAGGAACCTACGAGCAGTACTTC. Its protein product is CASSYWQGGTYEQYF.

The chain links TRBV6-5 to TRBJ2-1; 8 bases map to TRBD1. Germline assignment: CDR1 MNHEY and CDR2 SVGAGI. V lost 7 bases to trimming and J lost 3 bases; unmatched junction nucleotides: 11. The CDR3 is 16 amino acids. The CDR3 is CASTETGTGVYNEQFF. The CDR3 nucleotides are TGTGCCAGCACCGAGACGGGGACAGGAGTCTACAATGAGCAGTTCTTC.

This clonotype was recorded only once. V gene TRBV20-1 combines with J gene TRBJ2-7; perhaps TRBD2 as D (6 bases). With 7 bases removed from V and 5 bases from J, the gap between germline ends came to 18 bases. Germline lookup yields CDR1 DFQATT and CDR2 SNEGSKA (reference sequence). The CDR3 has 13 amino acids. The DNA for the CDR3 is TGCAGTGGAGGAGGGCAGGGAAGAAACGAGCAGTACTTC. It codes for CSGGGQGRNEQYF.

V and J are TRBV20-1 and TRBJ1-1; 8 bases are shared with TRBD1. This CDR3 has 14 residues. After removal of 2 bases from V and 2 bases from J, the junction contained 4 bases not matched to a gene. The germline gives CDR1 DFQATT, CDR2 SNEGSKA (reference sequence). The CDR3 is CSARPGQANTEAFF. The CDR3 DNA follows: TGCAGTGCTAGACCGGGACAGGCAAACACTGAAGCTTTCTTT.

The chain links TRBV20-1 to TRBJ2-7; no clear D gene. CDR3 length equals 11 residues. The germline V gene encodes CDR1 DFQATT and CDR2 SNEGSKA (reference sequence). Trimming took 0 bases from V and 0 from J, leaving 0 bases between them. The CDR3: CSARDSYEQYF. The CDR3 coding sequence is TGCAGTGCTAGAGACTCCTACGAGCAGTACTTC.

The rearrangement links TRBV27 to TRBJ2-5; D is perhaps TRBD2 (6 bases). V shed 4 bases and J shed 8 bases, with 20 bases lying between them. This CDR3 spans 15 amino acids. The germline V gene has CDR1 MNHEY and CDR2 SMNVEV (reference sequence). The CDR3 nucleotides are TGTGCCAGCAGTTGGGTAGCGGAGCGTCAGGTTACCCAGTACTTC. It codes for CASSWVAERQVTQYF.

V usage is TRBV29-1 and J usage is TRBJ1-2; D is possibly TRBD1 (5 bases). Per germline, CDR1 SQVTM and CDR2 ANQGSEA. With 1 base removed from V and 4 bases from J, the gap between germline ends came to 13 bases. The CDR3 spans 14 residues. In DNA, the CDR3 is TGCAGCGTTGAAGGGGGACGGACAACCTATGGCTACACCTTC. The encoded protein is CSVEGGRTTYGYTF.

This clonotype showed up just a few times. The chain joins TRBV20-1 to TRBJ2-2; D is perhaps TRBD1 (5 bases). This CDR3 has 14 residues. Deletions cut 5 bases from V and 4 bases from J, with 14 bases between. CDR1 is DFQATT, CDR2 SNEGSKA, per germline (reference sequence). CDR3 amino acids: CSAFRGTFTGELFF. Here the CDR3 DNA reads TGCAGTGCTTTTAGGGGCACGTTCACCGGGGAGCTGTTTTTT.

Only a few counts were recorded for this clonotype. The rearrangement joins TRBV7-2 to TRBJ1-1, with D tentatively TRBD1 (5 bases). Germline CDR1 and CDR2: SGHTA and FQGNSA. The V end was cut by 3 bases, the J end by 1 base, with 6 bases between. This CDR3 is built from 13 residues. The CDR3 DNA is TGTGCCAGCAGCTTCAGGGAGAACACTGAAGCTTTCTTT. This gives the protein CASSFRENTEAFF.

The chain couples TRBV25-1 to TRBJ2-7; 7 bases map to TRBD1. This CDR3 is built from 11 residues. With V trimmed by 4 bases and J by 11 bases, 5 bases remained unmatched. Germline CDR1 is MGHDK and CDR2 is SYGVNS. DNA for the CDR3: TGTGCCAGCAGTGCCGGGACAGTCAAGTACTTC. This codes for CASSAGTVKYF.